This T cell receptor beta chain was identified during a study of patients and donors after allogeneic stem cell transplantation. With regard to this clonotype: Given the absence of the conserved phenylalanine or tryptophan at the CDR3 end, a read error is likely.

The V and J ends lost 5 bases and 1 base respectively, with 14 bases between them. In germline, CDR1 is SEHNR, CDR2 FQNEAQ (reference sequence). The CDR3 spans 15 residues. A single record per CDR3 protein comes from TCRdb applying MiXCR to the RT-PCR reads. The sample has around 30,000 distinct CDR3 sequences, roughly a third seen once. Sequenced: blood, either unsorted or a sorted T cell fraction (not recorded which). J is TRBJ1-1 and V is TRBV7-9; weak D call: TRBD1 (5 bases). The source is a human donor who was either an allogeneic HSCT recipient or a stem cell or donor lymphocyte infusion donor (not recorded which). It is not recorded whose cells these are; they may come from a transplant donor. The CDR3 here is CASSIEGAWNTEAFL. The CDR3 DNA follows: TGTGCCAGCAGCATTGAAGGGGCCTGGAACACTGAAGCTTTCCTT.